This record looks at one TCR beta chain sequence and its context. What it binds is not known. This sample is part of a study of T cell clonotyping in hematopoietic cell transplantation. The study, taken as a whole, reports: Pathologically expanded recipient clonotypes increased progressively from day 30 to day 180 as diversity fell. No sorting was done, leaving CD4 and CD8 contributions mixed. At the given depth, recipient repertoires were over 95% de novo clonotypes.

Per germline, CDR1 SGHVS and CDR2 FQNEAQ. The CDR3 covers 13 residues. V dropped 7 bases and J dropped 7 bases, with 11 bases sitting between them. Sequencing was performed with immunoSEQ multiplex PCR; in TCRdb, only in-frame clones are kept and a portion is missing. This table has roughly 15,000 clones, approximately 85% appearing once. This chain connects TRBV7-8 to TRBJ1-6; TRBD1 is a possible D gene (5 bases). This TCR came from a woman between 35 and 50 years old in good health. Some clones in this sample may be carry-over from other donors' samples. The sample taken for sequencing was peripheral blood mononuclear cells. The CDR3 region is CASTRERNSPLHF. CDR3 sequence (DNA): TGTGCCAGCACCAGGGAAAGGAATTCACCCCTCCACTTT.